This T cell receptor (beta chain) originates from a study of blood T cell repertoires in COVID-19. Germline loops: CDR1 SEHNR, CDR2 FQNEAQ (reference sequence). Trimming removed 4 bases from V and 6 bases from J; junction bases left unmatched: 8. This CDR3 is built from 15 residues. In the original processing: It was from reference gene primer amplification that nucleated cell counts were estimated. TCRdb's copy holds only in-frame clones and misses some; the assay was immunoSEQ multiplex PCR. V and J calls and clone size are those listed in that table; D and trimming were worked out from the DNA. The sample holds 200,000 to 250,000 clones; 75% to 85% are singletons and the top ten take about 1.3%. The count of this clone is one. Seattle cases were enrolled at active infection and followed longitudinally.

The rearrangement joins TRBV7-9 to TRBJ2-1; 8 positions match TRBD1. The clonotype comes from a woman between 25 and 40 years old with COVID-19, enrolled during active disease. What was sequenced was peripheral blood. The CDR3 sequence: CASSSEDRVINEQFF. Here the CDR3 DNA reads TGTGCCAGCAGCTCAGAGGACAGGGTAATCAATGAGCAGTTCTTC.